This T cell receptor beta chain was found in a study of blood T cell repertoires in COVID-19. Libraries were prepared by immunoSEQ multiplex PCR; TCRdb keeps only in-frame clonotypes and omits some of them. The table shows about 190,000 clones, with about four fifths occurring only once. Germline-derived CDR1 and CDR2 are KGHDR and SFDVKD. CDR3 length equals 16 residues. V was pared by 3 bases and J by 3 bases, with 14 bases between. V usage is TRBV24-1 and J usage is TRBJ1-3, with D possibly TRBD1 on 6 matching bases. This TCR came from a woman aged 30 to 39 who had recovered from COVID-19. Sequenced sample: PBMCs or T cells enriched from blood (not recorded which). The CDR3 is CATSDNRVGSGNTIYF. The CDR3 nucleotides read TGTGCCACCAGTGATAACAGGGTCGGAAGTGGAAACACCATATATTTT.